The clone carrying this T cell receptor beta chain was seen a few times. Its antigen is unidentified. This beta chain turned up in a library designed for alpha chains; as an off-target read, its abundance says little. The data were obtained in a study of spatial heterogeneity in lung cancer. Study-wide results and caveats: Tumors with more nonsynonymous mutations had more expanded intratumoral alpha and beta TCRs.

V was cut by 6 bases and J by 4 bases, with 21 bases left in between. This CDR3 contains 15 residues. Germline assignment: CDR1 DFQATT and CDR2 SNEGSKA (reference sequence). Time point of the sample: sample taken at primary tumor resection. Samples were obtained from some 70 donors, all untreated early-stage non-small cell lung cancer patients. MiXCR, run by TCRdb on the 5' RACE reads, gives a single entry per CDR3 protein. This table holds about 7,900 distinct CDR3 sequences, around 6.7% found once. This sequence was found in a female donor with early-stage non-small cell lung cancer. Sequenced here: lung tumor tissue, sampled at surgery. V is TRBV20-1 and J is TRBJ2-5, with a possible D match to TRBD2 (7 bases). CDR3 region: CSAEHSGTRGETQYF. The CDR3 DNA reads as TGCAGTGCCGAACACAGCGGGACCAGGGGAGAGACCCAGTACTTC.